Below, 17 T cell receptor beta chains from the same sample are listed, as sequenced in a study of CD8 T cells in ankylosing spondylitis. TCRdb re-derived calls from the 5' RACE reads in MiXCR, one entry per CDR3 protein. The table records around 150,000 distinct CDR3 sequences, approximately 44% of them present only once. The source material was synovial fluid, either unsorted or a sorted T cell fraction (not recorded which). Source of these receptors: a male donor with ankylosing spondylitis.

This clonotype was detected a few times. The chain carries TRBV7-9 and TRBJ2-7; D uncertain. Trimming took 8 bases from V and 3 from J, leaving 17 bases between them. The CDR3 sequence is 14 residues long. CDR1 and CDR2 from the germline V gene are SEHNR and FQNEAQ (reference sequence). CDR3 bases: TGTGCCAGCGAAAACCGGAACACCAACTACGAGCAGTACTTC. Translation gives CASENRNTNYEQYF. Using reference TRBV7-9 and TRBJ2-7 for the parts outside the CDR3, the full variable domain is DTGVSQNPRHKITKRGQNVTFRCDPISEHNRLYWYRQTLGQGPEFLTYFQNEAQLEKSRLLSDRFSAERPKGSFSTLEIQRTEQGDSAMYLCASENRNTNYEQYFGPGTRLTVT.

This clonotype has only a few counts. This chain connects TRBV12-3 or TRBV12-4 to TRBJ1-2; 7 bases align to TRBD1. This CDR3 comprises 18 residues. The junction had 18 bases not matched to a gene; V was cut back by 1 base and J by 7 bases. DNA for the CDR3: TGTGCCAGCAGTTTAGGCCCCCGGGACAGTTCGAGCGTGCGTGGCTACACCTTC. Translated: CASSLGPRDSSSVRGYTF.

This clonotype was counted only a few times. V gene TRBV5-5 combines with J gene TRBJ2-1; D ambiguous. From germline, CDR1 is SGHKS and CDR2 YYEKEE (reference sequence). The CDR3 has 14 amino acids. V was cut by 0 bases and J by 0 bases, with 4 bases left in between. DNA for the CDR3: TGTGCCAGCAGCTTGGGAGGCTCCTACAATGAGCAGTTCTTC. Its protein product is CASSLGGSYNEQFF.

The chain links TRBV12-3 or TRBV12-4 to TRBJ2-5; 15 bases fit TRBD2. V lost 1 base, J lost 2 bases, and 14 bases stayed unmatched. The CDR3 is 21 residues long. DNA of the CDR3: TGTGCCAGCAGTTTAGTCCCTTGGGGAGGACTAGCGGGGGGGCAACAAGAGACCCAGTACTTC. Amino acids: CASSLVPWGGLAGGQQETQYF.

The chain couples TRBV3-1 to TRBJ2-5; D unresolved. Germline CDR1 and CDR2: LGHDT and YNNKEL (reference sequence). This CDR3 has 14 amino acids. V shed 2 bases and J shed 5 bases, with 12 bases lying between them. The CDR3 DNA sequence: TGTGCCAGCAGCCAACCCTATACGAGGGAGACCCAGTACTTC. Amino acid sequence: CASSQPYTRETQYF.

The chain recombines TRBV3-1 with TRBJ2-7; D might be TRBD1 (6 bases). In germline, CDR1 is LGHDT, CDR2 YNNKEL (reference sequence). The CDR3 runs to 15 residues. Trimming cost V 4 bases and J 2 bases, with 15 bases left between them. DNA of the CDR3: TGTGCCAGCAGCCCCAGGGTAGACAGGACCTACGAGCAGTACTTC. It codes for CASSPRVDRTYEQYF.

The V gene is TRBV12-3 or TRBV12-4, the J gene TRBJ2-1, with TRBD1 as a possible D gene (6 bases). The CDR3 is 15 residues long. V shed 5 bases and J shed 7 bases, with 18 bases lying between them. The CDR3 DNA reads TGTGCCAGCAGTGGGATGTACAGGGTGGGAAATGAGCAGTTCTTC. Translating it yields CASSGMYRVGNEQFF.

This clonotype showed up just a few times. The rearrangement links TRBV27 to TRBJ2-1; TRBD2 might be the D (5 bases). Germline lookup yields CDR1 MNHEY and CDR2 SMNVEV (reference sequence). Trimming cost V 2 bases and J 3 bases, with 8 bases left between them. The CDR3 runs 14 residues. The CDR3 spells CASSLAGLYNEQFF. The CDR3 DNA is TGTGCCAGCAGTTTAGCTGGACTCTACAATGAGCAGTTCTTC.

This clonotype has ten or more counts. The chain combines TRBV11-3 with TRBJ2-4; 8 bases fit TRBD1. The CDR3 is made up of 15 amino acids. The germline V gene has CDR1 SGHNT and CDR2 YENEEA. Losses at the gene ends were 4 bases for V and 1 base for J; bases not matched to a gene: 3. This CDR3 is CASSYDRGAKNIQYF. CDR3 DNA: TGTGCCAGCAGCTACGACAGGGGCGCCAAAAACATTCAGTACTTC.

There are a few counts of this clonotype. In DNA, the CDR3 is TGTGCCAGCAGCTTAGTACAGAATTCACCCCTCCACTTT. Translating it yields CASSLVQNSPLHF. J is TRBJ1-6 and V is TRBV7-2; D uncertain. V gave up 1 base and J gave up 7 bases, with 5 bases separating them. Germline V gene data show CDR1 as SGHTA and CDR2 as FQGNSA. This CDR3 region has 13 residues.

The J gene is TRBJ1-5, the V gene TRBV12-3 or TRBV12-4; TRBD1 aligns across 7 bases. After removal of 5 bases from V and 0 bases from J, the junction contained 4 bases not matched to a gene. This CDR3 contains 15 residues. This chain's CDR3 is CASSDRDYSNQPQHF. The CDR3, as DNA: TGTGCCAGCAGTGACAGGGACTATAGCAATCAGCCCCAGCATTTT.

This sequence joins TRBV19 and TRBJ1-1, with TRBD1 identical over 8 bases. The CDR3 length is 15 residues. Germline values: CDR1 LNHDA, CDR2 SQIVND (reference sequence). J was trimmed by 1 base and V by 4 bases; bases with no gene match: 5. CDR3 nucleotide sequence: TGTGCCAGTAGTACCGACAGGGGTCAGAACACTGAAGCTTTCTTT. Residues: CASSTDRGQNTEAFF.

The rearrangement links TRBV12-3 or TRBV12-4 to TRBJ1-2; D is undetermined. The CDR3 covers 17 residues. Trimming took 4 bases from V and 0 from J, leaving 18 bases between them. This CDR3 is CASSSARQDPANYGYTF. The CDR3 DNA reads TGTGCCAGCAGTTCCGCCCGGCAGGACCCCGCTAACTATGGCTACACCTTC.

The sample holds many counts of this clonotype. The chain couples TRBV20-1 to TRBJ2-3, with D possibly TRBD2 on 5 matching bases. The germline V gene has CDR1 DFQATT and CDR2 SNEGSKA (reference sequence). V was clipped by 0 bases and J by 2 bases, with 18 bases between them. The CDR3 extends over 17 amino acids. CDR3: CSARDQGSWEFTDTQYF. DNA for the CDR3: TGCAGTGCTAGAGATCAAGGGAGCTGGGAATTCACAGATACGCAGTATTTT.

This chain joins TRBV6-1 and TRBJ2-1; 8 nucleotides agree with TRBD1. The V gene end was trimmed by 6 bases and the J gene end by 7 bases; junction bases not matched to a gene: 8. The CDR3 consists of 14 residues. Looked up from germline, CDR1 is MNHNS and CDR2 is SASEGT. Here the CDR3 reads CASSFNRGANEQFF. CDR3 DNA: TGTGCCAGCAGCTTCAACAGGGGGGCGAATGAGCAGTTCTTC.

This clonotype was observed a handful of times. The chain uses TRBV29-1 and TRBJ2-7, with a weak D call TRBD1 (5 bases). Germline V CDR1 and CDR2: SQVTM, ANQGSEA. Trimming removed 5 bases at V and 5 bases at J, with 7 bases between. CDR3 length equals 10 residues. CDR3 loop: CSVIGDEQYF. In DNA form, the CDR3 reads TGCAGCGTTATAGGGGACGAGCAGTACTTC.

The chain has TRBV5-1 and TRBJ2-3, with D possibly called TRBD1 or TRBD2 (5 bases each). The CDR3 length is 14 residues. V was cut by 0 bases and J by 5 bases, with 10 bases left in between. Per the germline V gene, CDR1 is SGHRS and CDR2 is YFSETQ. CDR3 sequence reads: CASSLAAGRDTQYF. The CDR3 DNA reads TGCGCCAGCAGCTTGGCGGCAGGGAGAGATACGCAGTATTTT.